The source of this TCR beta chain is a study of cytomegalovirus exposure and HLA in healthy donors (dated by TCRdb to about 2017). In terms of the full investigation: In an earlier analysis of 587 of the donors, under 300 Gb of sequence data and 117 million unique TCR beta sequences from about 190 million T cells were reported. A later analysis re-analyzed previously published TCR beta repertoires from 650 to 800 donors and added high-resolution HLA genotyping to study TCR occurrence patterns. HLA typing included class I and class II loci at four-digit resolution. Across around 400 genotyped donors of the cohort, an average of approximately 240,000 unique TCR beta nucleotide sequences per donor were sequenced, and roughly 17% of those sequences were non-productive. In an earlier analysis of 587 of the donors, high-throughput TCR beta sequencing was used to judge whether each TCR beta V gene segment behaved as functional or pseudogenic. The study aimed to test whether cataloging public T cell receptors could reveal signatures of past pathogen exposure. Along with the roughly 700-subject first cohort, a separate validation cohort of over a hundred different subjects was used. A later genetic analysis used genome-wide SNP genotypes for about 65% of the 666 donors, treating that subset as a discovery cohort. Typing coverage differed by locus: A, B, C, DRB1 and DQB1 were typed in roughly 620-640 donors, DQA1 in about 560, DPA1 in 600 to 610, and DPB1 in about 450. Using immunosequencing, the study profiled T cell repertoires from 640 or so subjects and related those repertoires to cytomegalovirus serostatus. Four or five DR-DQ haplotypes were handled as single units for association and clustering, since linkage in the cohort was strong. Around 330 gigabases of sequencing data and about 92 million unique TCR sequences made up an early release that covered several hundred HLA-typed donors. To predict cytomegalovirus infection status, the study combined high-throughput TCR immunosequencing, statistical association of individual TCRs with disease status, and machine learning. In the later analysis, no new phenotypic data were used to find candidate immune exposures; instead, reliance was placed on TCR beta sequences and their occurrence across donors. Donor age, sex, ethnicity and CMV serostatus were collected together with the repertoire data. All discovery cohort repertoires had been generated on a single sequencing platform. The genetic ancestry cluster associated with self-reported Caucasian donors included over 65% of the 300 to 400 genotyped donors.

Study-level results and caveats: Cytomegalovirus status was reported to be diagnosed by the classifier with high specificity and sensitivity in both the original and validation cohorts. In an earlier analysis of more than 500 of the donors, most TCR beta V segments appeared in productive rearrangements about 90% or about 30% of the time, broadly matching IMGT annotations. The presence/absence analyses assumed that sequencing depth was roughly uniform across donors, and that assumption may not be true. Linkage disequilibrium might explain the correlated functional status among segregating V segments, but an unknown experimental factor could not be ruled out. A later analysis reported that several top co-occurrence clusters appeared linked to parvovirus B19, influenza, CMV and Epstein-Barr virus. A further reported finding was that TCR beta sequences accurately predicted the HLA-A and HLA-B alleles for most subjects in the first cohort. The 87-base-pair reads could not distinguish some IMGT-functional V segments, including TRBV6-2 and TRBV6-3, so those segments were excluded. A cluster of highly shared sequence variants was judged likely to represent a technical artifact of the sequencing pipeline. In a later analysis, 16,951 TCR beta sequences were associated with specific HLA alleles at a false discovery rate of 0.05. In a later analysis, TCR association rates were found to vary across HLA loci, with the most associated TCRs seen for DRB1 alleles and the fewest for HLA-C alleles. A later genetic analysis reported fewer N-insertions in productive TCRs among donors in an Asian-associated ancestry cluster than the roughly 640-donor mean. Compared with equally common non-associated chains, HLA-associated TCR beta chains in a later analysis were more clonally expanded and had lower generation probabilities. An association between a missense DCLRE1C variant and V-gene and J-gene trimming of TCR beta chains was found in a later genetic analysis and replicated in an independent cohort. Because some donors lacked HLA typing at each locus, the association tests relied only on the typed subset. Because counts were too low, 15 to 20 rarely observed V segments, including chromosome 9 orphons, were excluded from the earlier analysis of about 500 of the donors. In this cohort, only TCR beta chains were sequenced, and detectable features were limited by the absence of alpha or paired-chain data. Most TCR sequences were seen in very few donors, while some public TCRs were found in many individuals. The study listed approximately 150 TCR beta chains as associated with cytomegalovirus. Three of the identified cytomegalovirus-associated TCR beta chains were confirmed in vitro to be specific for cytomegalovirus antigens. Strong co-occurrence of HLA alleles, especially DR and DQ, made assigning TCR associations to individual alleles difficult. For the cohort, immune exposure information was limited to CMV serostatus. A later analysis found that most CMV-associated TCR beta chains appeared HLA-restricted, with HLA associations seemingly driven largely by CMV exposure. According to the authors, the approach could potentially be generalized to other disease states and immunological phenotypes.

The method was the immunoSEQ multiplex PCR assay. The multiplex PCR relied on a mix of 60 forward primers for TCR Vbeta segments and 13 reverse primers for TCR Jbeta segments. The CDR3 region of rearranged TCR beta genes was amplified from genomic DNA with a multiplex PCR assay. The Illumina HiSeq System was used to sequence the amplified TCR beta libraries as 87-base-pair reads. As for the original processing: A later analysis tallied 75 million to 95 million unique TCR beta chains across the approximately 670 repertoires, and around 10 million of those chains were shared by two or more donors. Raw reads were error-corrected and collapsed into unique sequences with a nearest-neighbor algorithm that merged closely related sequences to remove PCR and sequencing errors. V, D and J gene segments were assigned by aligning CDR3 sequences to IMGT reference sequences. Each retained sequence needed at least a six-nucleotide match to both a V gene segment and a J gene segment. A rearrangement counted as productive if the CDR3 had no stop codons and remained in frame with V and J, and every other rearrangement counted as non-productive. CDR3 was defined by IMGT convention, running from the second conserved V-encoded cysteine to the conserved J-encoded phenylalanine. Sequences without an unambiguous match to a single V gene segment were excluded from the earlier analysis of almost 600 of the donors. An earlier analysis of a few hundred of the donors classified V segments as functional when productive rearrangements were above 56.7% and as segregating when the standard deviation between donors was above 5%. A statistical classification framework was built for diagnosing cytomegalovirus status from the catalog of TCR beta chain sequences. In a later analysis, V and J genes were assigned by comparing TCR nucleotide sequences against IMGT/GENE-DB human TR gene sequences. The TCRdist pipeline was used in a later analysis to assign CDR3 sequences and most-parsimonious VDJ recombination scenarios. A later analysis defined each TCR beta chain by its CDR3 amino acid sequence plus V-gene family, and excluded reads lacking a unique V-gene family. As a way to deal with suspected cross-contamination and a sequencing artifact, a later analysis dropped hundreds of nucleotide sequences that were highly shared and had low generation probability. In a later analysis, a clonal expansion index for each public chain was calculated from normalized within-repertoire ranks of inferred template counts. Generation probabilities in a later analysis came from a VDJ recombination model fitted to out-of-frame rearrangements, and those results were checked against IGoR. A later analysis scored TCR-TCR, TCR-HLA and TCR-CMV co-occurrence with hypergeometric tests, applying a repertoire-size bias correction to TCR pairs. A later analysis estimated false discovery rates by permuting HLA or CMV assignments 20 times. In a later analysis, co-occurring TCRs were grouped using DBSCAN, and TCRdist sequence similarity was added for clustering within HLA-allele-positive subsets. Repertoires with fewer than 30,000 or more than 120,000 public chains were left out of co-occurrence clustering, as were about five repertoires with anomalous nucleotide sharing. This is the immuneACCESS table as TCRdb keeps it, with only in-frame sequences that have V and J called. A part of the clones is gone; compared with another copy, unresolved V genes explain less than half, and the rest is unexplained. V, J and clone size are those of that table, while D and trimming were read from the DNA. Recorded for this sample are about 170,000 clones; 72% of them occurred a single time. About 2.5% of the sample comes from the top ten.

Spanning cysteine to phenylalanine, the CDR3 consists of 12 amino acids. Of all the DNA, just the CDR3 is kept, 36 bases in frame from base 1. The germline V gene (reference sequence) specifies SEHNR as CDR1 and FQNEAQ as CDR2. Trimming removed 5 bases from V and 6 bases from J; the gene matches leave 2 bases unexplained. Comment on this clone: It has no known antigen specificity. Per-base qualities were not stored, and no clone one base away is much larger.

The cohort was made up of about 670 healthy bone marrow donors. All cohort members were sampled while nominally healthy, although unrecorded immune exposures were likely present. CMV serostatus was recorded as positive for 289 and negative for about 55% of the roughly 670 cohort members, whereas no CMV serostatus was recorded for the donor in question. A peripheral blood sample was collected from each donor, and TCR beta sequencing was performed on peripheral blood mononuclear cells. Genomic DNA extraction from the blood cell samples was performed with the Qiagen DNeasy Blood Extraction Kit. The V and J genes are TRBV7-9 and TRBJ2-3; a stretch of 7 junction bases matches TRBD1. Sequencing used PBMCs. The receptor was isolated from a human donor in good health. The bases are TGTGCCAGCAGCCCGGACAGGGATACGCAGTATTTT. Its translation is CASSPDRDTQYF.